This T cell receptor beta chain is drawn from a study of blood T cells in healthy people across ages. A second PCR of roughly 7 to 11 cycles used a sample-barcoded 5' primer and a J-beta primer mix. TCRdb ran MiXCR on the 5' RACE reads and lists one entry per CDR3 protein. The sample yields 2 million or so distinct CDR3 sequences, around 48% seen once. The germline CDR1 and CDR2 sequences are SGHTA and FQGNSA. The CDR3 has 14 residues. V gave up 5 bases and J gave up 8 bases, with 18 bases separating them. This clonotype was observed a few times. PBMCs, at least 6.5 million per sample, were isolated. The sequencing sample was made of blood. The TCR was taken from a middle-aged woman in good health. The chain links TRBV7-2 to TRBJ1-2; D is perhaps TRBD1 (6 bases). Here the CDR3 DNA reads TGTGCCAGCAGCCCGTACAGCTCAGGGGAGGGCTACACCTTC. This sequence encodes CASSPYSSGEGYTF.